The clone carrying this T cell receptor (beta chain) turned up a few times. The antigen remains undetermined. A second PCR of 7 to 11 cycles used a sample-barcoded 5' primer and a J-beta primer mix. MiXCR was run by TCRdb on the 5' RACE reads, yielding one entry per CDR3 protein. The data contain hundreds of thousands of distinct CDR3 sequences, under 30% of them seen just once; the ten biggest clones take up roughly 9%. This record comes from a study of blood T cells in healthy people across ages. Broader study findings: Aged donors had fewer naive CD4+ cells and lower diversity than long-lived donors. It was not possible, with unsorted PBMCs, to conclusively compare naive and antigen-experienced cells.

Germline CDR1 reads DFQATT; CDR2 reads SNEGSKA (reference sequence). This CDR3 has 14 amino acids. Between the trimmed V and J ends, which lost 1 base and 2 bases, there was a span of 10 bases. These data are also associated with another study on T cells of mothers and their children. Turning to that study: Reads recorded for TCR beta CDR3 numbered over 9.5 million per mother and roughly 2.7 million per child.

The specimen was blood. V usage is TRBV20-1 and J usage is TRBJ2-3; D unclear. The TCR was taken from a boy younger than 18 in good health. This CDR3 reads CSARGIRYTDTQYF. The CDR3 nucleotides read TGCAGTGCTAGAGGAATAAGATACACAGATACGCAGTATTTT.